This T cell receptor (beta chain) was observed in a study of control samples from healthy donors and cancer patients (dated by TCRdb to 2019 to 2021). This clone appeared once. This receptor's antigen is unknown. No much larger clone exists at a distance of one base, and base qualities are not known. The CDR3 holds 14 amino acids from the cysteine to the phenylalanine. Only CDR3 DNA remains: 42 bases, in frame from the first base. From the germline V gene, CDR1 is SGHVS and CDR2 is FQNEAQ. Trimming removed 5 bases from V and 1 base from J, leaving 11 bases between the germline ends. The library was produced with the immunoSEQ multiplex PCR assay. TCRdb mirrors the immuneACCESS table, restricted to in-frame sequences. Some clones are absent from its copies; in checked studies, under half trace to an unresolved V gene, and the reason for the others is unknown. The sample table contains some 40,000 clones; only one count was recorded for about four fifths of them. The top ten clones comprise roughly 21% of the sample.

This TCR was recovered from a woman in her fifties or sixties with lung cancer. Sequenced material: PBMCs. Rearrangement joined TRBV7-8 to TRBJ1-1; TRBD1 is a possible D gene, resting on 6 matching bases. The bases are TGTGCCAGCAGCATACAGGGCTGGAACACTGAAGCTTTCTTT. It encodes CASSIQGWNTEAFF.